Listed here are 23 T cell receptor beta chains from one sample, sequenced in a study of radiation and T cells in renal cell carcinoma. Method: immunoSEQ multiplex PCR; TCRdb's copy keeps in-frame clones and lacks some. The sample lists 100,000 to 150,000 clones, 88% occurring once. The time point was: blood 2 weeks post-SBRT. Treatment meaning: 15 Gy SBRT to primary tumor, nephrectomy 4 weeks later. The sample consisted of blood, taken from a patient whose treatment included radiotherapy and nephrectomy. The receptors come from a woman in her seventies with renal cell carcinoma.

DNA for the CDR3: TGCGCCAGCAGCCGACGGACAGGGCCCTACGAGCAGTACTTC. The encoded protein is CASSRRTGPYEQYF. The V call is TRBV5-1, the J call TRBJ2-7; TRBD1 matches at 8 bases. The CDR3 runs to 14 residues. The germline gives CDR1 SGHRS, CDR2 YFSETQ. J lost 2 bases, V lost 4 bases, and 5 bases had no gene match.

The chain uses TRBV7-8 and TRBJ2-2, with 13 bases identical to TRBD2. Germline CDR1 and CDR2: SGHVS and FQNEAQ. V shed 5 bases and J 5 bases; nucleotides not matched to a gene: 11. The CDR3 sequence is 18 residues long. The CDR3 region is CASSLQWTSGGITGELFF. The CDR3 DNA reads as TGTGCCAGCAGCCTACAATGGACTAGCGGGGGAATAACCGGGGAGCTGTTTTTT.

This rearrangement joins TRBV7-2 to TRBJ2-1; 9 nucleotides agree with TRBD2. Germline CDR1 and CDR2: SGHTA and FQGNSA. This CDR3 comprises 15 residues. The junction had 1 base not matched to a gene; V was cut back by 2 bases and J by 2 bases. The CDR3: CASSLSGGPYNEQFF. In DNA form, the CDR3 reads TGTGCCAGCAGCTTAAGCGGGGGGCCCTACAATGAGCAGTTCTTC.

On this clone itself: Other nucleotide sequences from this sample produce the same CDR3. The rearrangement uses TRBV30 and TRBJ1-5; TRBD1 might be the D (5 bases). Germline assignment: CDR1 GTSNPN and CDR2 SVGIG (reference sequence). V was pared by 2 bases and J by 2 bases, with 10 bases between. The CDR3 covers 14 residues. This chain's CDR3 is CAWSSGPGNQPQHF. CDR3 in DNA: TGTGCCTGGAGTTCAGGGCCCGGCAATCAGCCCCAGCATTTT.

The chain links TRBV15 to TRBJ2-7; D is possibly TRBD1 (5 bases). Per the germline V gene, CDR1 is LNHNV and CDR2 is YYDKDF (reference sequence). The length of the CDR3 is 12 residues. V gave up 4 bases and J gave up 4 bases, with 8 bases separating them. The CDR3 coding sequence is TGTGCCACCAGCACAGGGAAGTACGAGCAGTACTTC. Its protein is CATSTGKYEQYF.

The V and J genes are TRBV28 and TRBJ1-4, with D uncertain. V gave up 3 bases and J gave up 3 bases, with 11 bases separating them. This CDR3 contains 15 residues. The germline V gene encodes CDR1 MDHEN and CDR2 SYDVKM. For the CDR3, the DNA is TGTGCCAGCAGTTTCGACGGGAACCCTAATGAAAAACTGTTTTTT. This encodes CASSFDGNPNEKLFF.

The rearrangement uses TRBV2 and TRBJ1-2; D remains unclear. The germline gives CDR1 SNHLY, CDR2 FYNNEI. V was shortened by 2 bases and J by 8 bases, with 18 bases between the two germline ends. The length of the CDR3 is 15 residues. The CDR3 nucleotides are TGTGCCAGCAGTGAATGGGCCGGGATCGTGGGGGGCTACACCTTC. This codes for CASSEWAGIVGGYTF. Filled out from reference TRBV2 and TRBJ1-2, the complete variable domain reads EPEVTQTPSHQVTQMGQEVILRCVPISNHLYFYWYRQILGQKVEFLVSFYNNEISEKSEIFDDQFSVERPDGSNFTLKIRSTKLEDSAMYFCASSEWAGIVGGYTFGSGTRLTVV.

The chain is built from TRBV18 and TRBJ1-2, with D possibly being TRBD1 (5 bases). Germline CDR1 KGHSH, CDR2 LQKENI. The CDR3 runs to 16 residues. V shed 1 base and J shed 1 base, with 13 bases lying between them. CDR3 in DNA: TGTGCCAGCTCACCACTTCGACAGATATATAACTATGGCTACACCTTC. Translated, it gives CASSPLRQIYNYGYTF.

The chain carries TRBV7-8 and TRBJ1-5; D possibly corresponds to TRBD1 (5 bases). Germline assignment: CDR1 SGHVS and CDR2 FQNEAQ. Trimming pared 4 bases from V and 1 base from J, leaving 11 bases between. The CDR3 runs to 15 residues. The CDR3 sequence is CASSSVGGSNQPQHF. CDR3 DNA sequence: TGTGCCAGCAGCTCCGTGGGGGGGAGCAATCAGCCCCAGCATTTT.

V and J are TRBV2 and TRBJ2-5, with 7 bases fitting TRBD1. Germline loops: CDR1 SNHLY, CDR2 FYNNEI. Unmatched junction bases numbered 3, after V lost 7 bases and J lost 1 base. This CDR3 is built from 13 residues. The CDR3, as DNA: TGTGCCAGCATCAGGGACAGCCAAGAGACCCAGTACTTC. Its translation: CASIRDSQETQYF.

The rearrangement uses TRBV28 and TRBJ2-3; 8 bases match TRBD2. V lost 7 bases to trimming and J lost 0 bases; unmatched junction nucleotides: 9. Germline V gene lookup returns CDR1 MDHEN and CDR2 SYDVKM. The CDR3 totals 16 residues. The CDR3 region is CASTKQAGASTDTQYF. In DNA, the CDR3 is TGTGCCAGCACCAAACAAGCGGGAGCTAGCACAGATACGCAGTATTTT. The variable domain in full, with the rest retrieved from reference TRBV28 and TRBJ2-3, is DVKVTQSSRYLVKRTGEKVFLECVQDMDHENMFWYRQDPGLGLRLIYFSYDVKMKEKGDIPEGYSVSREKKERFSLILESASTNQTSMYLCASTKQAGASTDTQYFGPGTRLTVL.

This clone came up a few times. The rearrangement links TRBV18 to TRBJ1-1, with 7 bases aligning to TRBD1. Per germline, CDR1 KGHSH and CDR2 LQKENI. The J segment lost 3 bases and the V segment lost 5 bases, leaving 6 bases of the junction unmatched. CDR3 length: 14 residues. CDR3 DNA: TGTGCCAGCTCAGAGGGGGCTGTGGACACTGAAGCTTTCTTT. This encodes CASSEGAVDTEAFF.

This chain uses TRBV29-1 with TRBJ2-1; 11 nucleotides align to TRBD2. The V gene end was trimmed by 5 bases and the J gene end by 4 bases; junction bases not matched to a gene: 1. Germline V lookup: CDR1 SQVTM, CDR2 ANQGSEA. The CDR3 is made up of 13 amino acids. This CDR3 reads CSVIAGGYNEQFF. In DNA form, the CDR3 reads TGCAGCGTTATAGCGGGGGGGTACAATGAGCAGTTCTTC.

J is TRBJ2-3 and V is TRBV7-9; D might be TRBD1 or TRBD2, each matching 5 bases. Germline V gene lookup returns CDR1 SEHNR and CDR2 FQNEAQ (reference sequence). V was cut by 5 bases and J by 9 bases, with 24 bases left in between. This CDR3 is 16 amino acids long. CDR3 sequence: CASSQLRGAKVETQYF. The CDR3 nucleotides read TGTGCCAGCAGCCAATTACGGGGCGCGAAGGTCGAGACGCAGTATTTT.

V gene TRBV30 combines with J gene TRBJ1-4; 7 bases line up with TRBD1. Looked up from germline, CDR1 is GTSNPN and CDR2 is SVGIG (reference sequence). The CDR3 runs to 14 residues. The V segment lost 1 base and the J segment 7 bases; nucleotides outside the gene matches: 6. The CDR3 DNA follows: TGTGCCTGGAGTGATACAGGGGCAAGTGAAAAACTGTTTTTT. This sequence encodes CAWSDTGASEKLFF.

This chain links TRBV5-4 with TRBJ1-6, with D possibly matching TRBD1 (5 bases). The CDR3 covers 18 residues. The V gene's germline CDR1 is SGHNT and CDR2 YYREEE (reference sequence). The V and J ends lost 4 bases and 7 bases respectively, with 24 bases between them. CDR3 sequence reads: CASSPSQGRAPWNSPLHF. The DNA of the CDR3 is TGTGCCAGCAGCCCATCTCAAGGCAGGGCTCCGTGGAATTCACCCCTCCACTTT.

Remarks on this clone: In the same sample, other DNA sequences code for this CDR3. The chain has TRBV29-1 and TRBJ2-3; no clear D gene. Trimming left V 4 bases short and J 0 bases short, with 11 bases between. Germline V gene data show CDR1 as SQVTM and CDR2 as ANQGSEA. The CDR3 is 14 amino acids. CDR3 region: CSVGAGLSTDTQYF. The CDR3 DNA follows: TGCAGCGTTGGAGCCGGCCTTAGCACAGATACGCAGTATTTT.

Here the CDR3 DNA reads TGTGCCACCAGCAGAGATACAGGCCCGGGTCAGCCCCAGCATTTT. Protein sequence: CATSRDTGPGQPQHF. The chain links TRBV15 to TRBJ1-5, with D perhaps matching TRBD1 (5 bases). The CDR3 contains 15 residues. From germline, CDR1 is LNHNV and CDR2 YYDKDF (reference sequence). Trimming left V 0 bases short and J 6 bases short, with 12 bases between.

The chain links TRBV11-2 to TRBJ1-2, with D unclear. V lost 5 bases, J lost 4 bases, and 11 bases lay in between. The CDR3 runs 13 residues. The V gene's germline CDR1 is SGHAT and CDR2 FQNNGV. The CDR3 sequence: CASSPLDPYGYTF. The CDR3 DNA follows: TGTGCCAGCAGCCCGCTCGACCCCTATGGCTACACCTTC.

V and J are TRBV28 and TRBJ2-3, with D perhaps TRBD1 (6 bases). The CDR3 extends over 16 amino acids. Germline CDR1 is MDHEN and CDR2 is SYDVKM. V was cut by 6 bases and J by 0 bases, with 16 bases left in between. The CDR3 DNA reads as TGTGCCAGCAGCTACCACCGGGACAAAAGCACAGATACGCAGTATTTT. This codes for CASSYHRDKSTDTQYF.

This clone was counted a single time. The V call is TRBV7-2, the J call TRBJ2-7; possibly TRBD1 or TRBD2 for D (6 bases each). The V gene lost 7 bases and the J gene lost 3 bases, with 19 bases spanning the gap. The CDR3 contains 15 residues. Germline CDR1 SGHTA, CDR2 FQGNSA. CDR3 DNA sequence: TGTGCCAGCACCCCGAGGACGGGGGCACGCTACGAGCAGTACTTC. Translation: CASTPRTGARYEQYF.

The rearrangement links TRBV28 to TRBJ1-5; 8 bases align to TRBD1. Germline CDR1 and CDR2: MDHEN and SYDVKM. The CDR3 contains 15 residues. The V segment lost 3 bases and the J segment 6 bases; nucleotides outside the gene matches: 7. The CDR3 is CASSFIGQGGQPQHF. The CDR3 region has the DNA TGTGCCAGCAGTTTCATCGGACAGGGAGGTCAGCCCCAGCATTTT.

J is TRBJ2-6 and V is TRBV5-8; 10 nucleotides line up with TRBD1. Germline V gene sequence: CDR1 SGHTS, CDR2 YDEGEE. V dropped 4 bases and J dropped 0; count of bases not matched to a gene: 4. The CDR3 length is 17 residues. CDR3 sequence reads: CASSRRDRGSGANVLTF. The CDR3 DNA reads as TGTGCCAGCAGCAGGAGGGACAGGGGCTCTGGGGCCAACGTCCTGACTTTC.